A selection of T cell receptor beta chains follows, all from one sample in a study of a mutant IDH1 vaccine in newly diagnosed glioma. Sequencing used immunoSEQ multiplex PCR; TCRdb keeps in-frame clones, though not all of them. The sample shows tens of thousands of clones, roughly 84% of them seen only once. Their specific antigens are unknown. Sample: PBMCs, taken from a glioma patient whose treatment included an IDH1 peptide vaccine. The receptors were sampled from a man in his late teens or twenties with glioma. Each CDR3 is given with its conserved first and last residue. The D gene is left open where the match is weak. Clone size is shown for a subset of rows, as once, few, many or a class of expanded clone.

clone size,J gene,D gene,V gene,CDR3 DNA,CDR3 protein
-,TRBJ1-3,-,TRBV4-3,TGCGCCAGCAGCCAAGATACAGGTCTCGGAGACACCATATATTTT,CASSQDTGLGDTIYF
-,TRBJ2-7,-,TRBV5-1,TGCGCCAGCAGCTTCGGCGGACCCTACGAGCAGTACTTC,CASSFGGPYEQYF
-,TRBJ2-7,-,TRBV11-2,TGTGCCAGCAGCCTCCGGGCCTCAAGTCCTTACGAGCAGTACTTC,CASSLRASSPYEQYF
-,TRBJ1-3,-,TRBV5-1,TGCGCCAGCAGCCCCGAGCGATCAGGAAACACCATATATTTT,CASSPERSGNTIYF
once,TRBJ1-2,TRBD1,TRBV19,TGTGCCAGTACCGGACAGGTCCCGTCTAATGGCTACACCTTC,CASTGQVPSNGYTF
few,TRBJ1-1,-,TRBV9,TGTGCCAGCAGCGAAGGGATGGGGTTCACTGAAGCTTTCTTT,CASSEGMGFTEAFF
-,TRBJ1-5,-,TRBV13,TGTGCCAGCAGTGTACTGGGCAATCAGCCCCAGCATTTT,CASSVLGNQPQHF
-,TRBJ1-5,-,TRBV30,TGTGCCTGGAGTGCAACGGATATGAGTCAGCCCCAGCATTTT,CAWSATDMSQPQHF
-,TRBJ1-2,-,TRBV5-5,TGTGCCAGCGGCTTGCTTCCAGGGTTAAGCTATGGCTACACCTTC,CASGLLPGLSYGYTF
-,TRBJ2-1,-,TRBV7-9,TGTGCCAGCAGCACACCCCGGACAGTCAATGAGCAGTTCTTC,CASSTPRTVNEQFF
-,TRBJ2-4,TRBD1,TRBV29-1,TGCAGCACTACTATTGGACAGGGGCAGTACTTC,CSTTIGQGQYF
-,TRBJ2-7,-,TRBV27,TGTGCCAGCAGTTCCGCTTCTCCAGGGTCCTACGAGCAGTACTTC,CASSSASPGSYEQYF
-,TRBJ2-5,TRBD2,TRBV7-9,TGTGCCAGCAGCTTAGCGGGAGGGATCAATGGAGAGACCCAGTACTTC,CASSLAGGINGETQYF
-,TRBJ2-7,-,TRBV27,TGTGCCAGCAGTCCCCAGGGATCCTCCTACGAGCAGTACTTC,CASSPQGSSYEQYF
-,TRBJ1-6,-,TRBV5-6,TGTGCCAGCAGCGACGGACGGTATAATTCACCCCTCCACTTT,CASSDGRYNSPLHF
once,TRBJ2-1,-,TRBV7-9,TGTGCCACCCGTGCGGGGAGCTCCTACAATGAGCAGTTCTTC,CATRAGSSYNEQFF
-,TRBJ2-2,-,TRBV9,TGTGCCAGCAGCGTACAACTAGTCGGCACCGGGGAGCTGTTTTTT,CASSVQLVGTGELFF
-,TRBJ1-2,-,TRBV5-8,TGTGCCAGCAGCTTGTCCGGGGGCCCGGACTATGGCTACACCTTC,CASSLSGGPDYGYTF
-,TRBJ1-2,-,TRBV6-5,TGTGCCAGCAGTATGGGGGCCGGCTATGGCTACACCTTC,CASSMGAGYGYTF
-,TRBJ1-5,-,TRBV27,TGTGCCAGCAGTTTTCAGGGTGGCAATCAGCCCCAGCATTTT,CASSFQGGNQPQHF
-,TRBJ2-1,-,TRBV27,TGTGCCAGCAGTTTTCCCGCTGGCGAGCAGTTCTTC,CASSFPAGEQFF
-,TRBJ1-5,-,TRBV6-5,TGTGCCACCAGGGAAGTAGACAATCAGCCCCAGCATTTT,CATREVDNQPQHF
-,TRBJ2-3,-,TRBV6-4,TGTGCCAGCAGTGACCAGGGTGGGGGTAGCACAGATACGCAGTATTTT,CASSDQGGGSTDTQYF
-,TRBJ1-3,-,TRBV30,TGTGCCTGGAAGACGGGCAACTCTGGAAACACCATATATTTT,CAWKTGNSGNTIYF
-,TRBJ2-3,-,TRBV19,TGTGCCAGTACCTCGCGGGTGACAGATACGCAGTATTTT,CASTSRVTDTQYF
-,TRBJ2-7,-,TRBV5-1,TGCGCCAGCAGCTTGGCGGACAGCTCCTACGAGCAGTACTTC,CASSLADSSYEQYF
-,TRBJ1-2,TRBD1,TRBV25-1,TGTGCCAGCAGTGACTTCCAGGGGGGTGACTATGGCTACACCTTC,CASSDFQGGDYGYTF
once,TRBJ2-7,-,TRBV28,TGTGCCAGCAGTGATAGGGGATACGAGCAGTACTTC,CASSDRGYEQYF
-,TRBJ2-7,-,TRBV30,TGTGCCTGCGCGGTGGGCCCTCGAGGCGAGCAGTACTTC,CACAVGPRGEQYF
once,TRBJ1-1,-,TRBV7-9,TGTGCCAGCAGCCGGGGAGGGACTGAAGCTTTCTTT,CASSRGGTEAFF
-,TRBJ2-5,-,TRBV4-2,TGTGCCAGCAGCCAAGCCAGCCAAGAGACCCAGTACTTC,CASSQASQETQYF
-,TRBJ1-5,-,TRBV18,TGTGCCAGCTCACCAACTTCCCCTCGGGGAGGCAATCAGCCCCAGCATTTT,CASSPTSPRGGNQPQHF
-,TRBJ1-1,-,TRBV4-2,TGTGCCAGCAGCCAAACACCTCCTTGGGGGACTGAAGCTTTCTTT,CASSQTPPWGTEAFF
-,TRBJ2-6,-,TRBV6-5,TGTGCCAGCAGTTACTCGTGGATACCTGGGGCCAACGTCCTGACTTTC,CASSYSWIPGANVLTF
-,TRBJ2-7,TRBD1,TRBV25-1,TGTGCCAGCAGTGATCCGGGACAGGGGGCCAACGAGCAGTACTTC,CASSDPGQGANEQYF
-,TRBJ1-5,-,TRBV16,TGTGCCAGCAGCCAATGGGGGTTGAGGGGGAATCAGCCCCAGCATTTT,CASSQWGLRGNQPQHF
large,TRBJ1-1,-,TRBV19,TGTGCCAGTAGTATAGATGCAAGAAACACTGAAGCTTTCTTT,CASSIDARNTEAFF
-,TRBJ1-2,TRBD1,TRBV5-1,TGCGCCAGCAGCTTAGGACAGGGTCATGGCTACACCTTC,CASSLGQGHGYTF
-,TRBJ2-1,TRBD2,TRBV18,TGTGCCAGCTCGCCACGACTAGCGGGAGTCTACAATGAGCAGTTCTTC,CASSPRLAGVYNEQFF
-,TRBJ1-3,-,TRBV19,TGTGCCAGTAGTTTAATCCCCGGAGGCGGAAACACCATATATTTT,CASSLIPGGGNTIYF
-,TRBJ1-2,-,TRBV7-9,TGTGCCAGCAGCTTATTACCGGAGGGCTACACCTTC,CASSLLPEGYTF
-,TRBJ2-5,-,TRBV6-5,TGTGCCAGCAGGCTCACAGGGTGGCAAGAGACCCAGTACTTC,CASRLTGWQETQYF
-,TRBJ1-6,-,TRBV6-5,TGTGCCAGTCGATCGGGGGGTGGCCGGTTGCCCCTCCACTTT,CASRSGGGRLPLHF
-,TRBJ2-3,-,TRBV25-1,TGTGCCAGCAGGAAGGGTAATACGCAGTATTTT,CASRKGNTQYF